The clone carrying this T cell receptor (beta chain) was recorded at least ten times. Its antigen is unknown. This entry comes from a study of T cells after posttransplantation cyclophosphamide. Measured with immunoSEQ multiplex PCR; TCRdb has only the in-frame clones, and not every one. This repertoire holds 23,000 or so clones, and none appear only once. The CDR3 extends over 14 amino acids. Germline lookup yields CDR1 SGHDT and CDR2 YYEEEE. The ends were cut back, 4 bases at V and 8 bases at J, with 15 bases in the middle. Peripheral blood was collected from the related graft donor on the marrow donation day. Findings and caveats of the study: Recipient CMV seropositivity and CMV reactivation strongly tracked TRB clonality. TRB overlap between skin or GI tissue T cells and blood was limited. Later blood repertoires were often dominated by clones from the donor CD8+ memory compartment.

The V gene is TRBV5-6, the J gene TRBJ1-4; a weak D match, TRBD1 (6 bases). The receptor's source is a woman aged 55 to 70 in good health, CMV-negative, and a related stem cell transplant donor. Sequences were obtained from PBMCs. CDR3 in amino acids: CASSPGGAGEKLFF. CDR3 DNA: TGTGCCAGCAGCCCGGGGGGGGCCGGGGAAAAACTGTTTTTT.